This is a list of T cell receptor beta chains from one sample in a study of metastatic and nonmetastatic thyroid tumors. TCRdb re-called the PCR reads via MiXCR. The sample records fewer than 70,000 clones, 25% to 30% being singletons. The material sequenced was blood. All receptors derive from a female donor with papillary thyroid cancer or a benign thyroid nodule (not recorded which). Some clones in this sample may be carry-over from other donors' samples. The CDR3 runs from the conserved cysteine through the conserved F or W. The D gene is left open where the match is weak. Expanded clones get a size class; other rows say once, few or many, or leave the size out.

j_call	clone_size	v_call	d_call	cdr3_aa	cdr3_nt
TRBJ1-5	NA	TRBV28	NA	CASRMQGGNQPQHF	TGTGCCAGCAGAATGCAGGGAGGCAATCAGCCCCAGCATTTT
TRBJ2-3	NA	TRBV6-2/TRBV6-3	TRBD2	CATAMPSGSSDTQYF	TGTGCCACAGCGATGCCTAGCGGGAGTTCAGATACGCAGTATTTT
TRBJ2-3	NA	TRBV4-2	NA	CASSQKGRSFTDTQYF	TGTGCCAGCAGCCAAAAGGGACGGTCATTCACAGATACGCAGTATTTT
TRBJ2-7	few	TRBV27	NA	CASSFNPGNEQYF	TGTGCCAGCAGTTTCAACCCAGGCAACGAGCAGTACTTC
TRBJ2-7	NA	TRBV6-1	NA	CASKAAYEQYF	TGTGCCAGCAAGGCGGCGTACGAGCAGTACTTC
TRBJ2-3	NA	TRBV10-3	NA	CAISRTQSTDTQYF	TGTGCCATCAGCAGGACCCAAAGCACAGATACGCAGTATTTT
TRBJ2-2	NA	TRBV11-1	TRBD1	CVSSLARGGQMNTGELFF	TGTGTCAGCAGCTTAGCGAGAGGGGGACAGATGAACACCGGGGAGCTGTTTTTT
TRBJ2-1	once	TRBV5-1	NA	CASSRGGTVNEQFF	TGCGCCAGCAGCCGAGGGGGGACCGTCAATGAGCAGTTCTTC
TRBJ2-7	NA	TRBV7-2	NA	CASSTSRGWSYEQYF	TGTGCCAGCAGCACAAGCAGGGGATGGTCCTACGAGCAGTACTTC
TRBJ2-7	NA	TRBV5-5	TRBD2	CASSFSAGAYEQYF	TGTGCCAGCAGCTTTTCGGCGGGGGCCTACGAGCAGTACTTC
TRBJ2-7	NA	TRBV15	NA	CATSRYRTGPLYEQYF	TGTGCCACCAGCAGATACCGGACTGGGCCCCTCTACGAGCAGTACTTC
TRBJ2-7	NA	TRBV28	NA	CASSSDLFPAYEQYF	TGTGCCAGCAGTTCAGACCTCTTCCCCGCCTACGAGCAGTACTTC
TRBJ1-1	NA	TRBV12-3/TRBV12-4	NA	CASSFESLNTEAFF	TGTGCCAGCAGTTTTGAGTCTCTGAACACTGAAGCTTTCTTT
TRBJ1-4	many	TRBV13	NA	CASSFGRPSEKLFF	TGTGCCAGCAGCTTCGGGCGACCCAGTGAAAAACTGTTTTTT
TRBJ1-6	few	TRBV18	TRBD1	CASSRGTDNSPLHF	TGTGCCAGCTCCCGCGGGACAGATAATTCACCCCTCCACTTT
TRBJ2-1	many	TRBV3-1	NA	CASSQDMANLSYNEQFF	TGTGCCAGCAGCCAAGATATGGCTAACCTCTCCTACAATGAGCAGTTCTTC
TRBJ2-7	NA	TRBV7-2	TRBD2	CASSLSGSGYEQYF	TGTGCCAGCAGCTTGAGCGGGAGTGGGTACGAGCAGTACTTC
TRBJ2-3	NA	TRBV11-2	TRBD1	CASSYGTGNTDTQYF	TGTGCCAGCAGCTACGGGACAGGAAACACAGATACGCAGTATTTT
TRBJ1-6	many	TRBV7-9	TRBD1	CASSTDREESPLHF	TGTGCCAGCAGCACCGACAGGGAGGAATCACCCCTCCACTTT
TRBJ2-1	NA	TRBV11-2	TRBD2	CASSLWSSGTDEQFF	TGTGCCAGCAGCTTATGGTCTAGCGGGACAGATGAGCAGTTCTTC
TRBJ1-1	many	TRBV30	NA	CAWSVVSMNTEAFF	TGTGCCTGGAGTGTGGTCAGCATGAACACTGAAGCTTTCTTT
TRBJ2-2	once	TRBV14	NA	CASSQTTGSNGELFF	TGTGCCAGCAGCCAAACAACAGGGAGTAACGGGGAGCTGTTTTTT
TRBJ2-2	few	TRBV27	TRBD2	CASSLGRAGTGELFF	TGTGCCAGCAGTTTAGGGAGGGCGGGGACCGGGGAGCTGTTTTTT
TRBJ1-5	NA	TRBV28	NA	CASSLRNQPQHF	TGTGCCAGCAGTTTAAGGAATCAGCCCCAGCATTTT
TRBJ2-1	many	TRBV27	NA	CASSLWARSYNEQFF	TGTGCCAGCAGTTTATGGGCCCGATCCTACAATGAGCAGTTCTTC
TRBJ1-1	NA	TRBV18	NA	CASSPRQRNTEAFF	TGTGCCAGCTCACCCAGACAGAGGAACACTGAAGCTTTCTTT
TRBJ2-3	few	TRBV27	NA	CASSFSRVADTQYF	TGTGCCAGCAGTTTCTCTAGGGTGGCAGATACGCAGTATTTT
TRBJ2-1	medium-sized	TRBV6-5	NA	CASSYLRQSYSYNEQFF	TGTGCCAGCAGTTACCTTAGGCAGTCTTATTCCTACAATGAGCAGTTCTTC
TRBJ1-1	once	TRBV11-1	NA	CASSLLLGPSNTEAFF	TGTGCCAGCAGCCTCCTGCTAGGCCCTTCGAACACTGAAGCTTTCTTT
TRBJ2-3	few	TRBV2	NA	CASSDIRRPGTDTQYF	TGTGCCAGCAGTGATATCAGGCGGCCTGGCACAGATACGCAGTATTTT
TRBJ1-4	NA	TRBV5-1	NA	CASSLAQVSDSEKLFF	TGCGCCAGCAGCTTGGCTCAGGTATCAGATAGTGAAAAACTGTTTTTT
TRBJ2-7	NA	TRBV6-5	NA	CASSYGKGAYEQYF	TGTGCCAGCAGTTACGGTAAGGGAGCCTACGAGCAGTACTTC
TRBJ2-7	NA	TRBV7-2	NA	CASSLSRDGEQYF	TGTGCCAGCAGCTTAAGCCGGGATGGGGAGCAGTACTTC
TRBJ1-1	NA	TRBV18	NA	CASSPGGLTEAFF	TGTGCCAGCTCACCCGGAGGACTTACTGAAGCTTTCTTT
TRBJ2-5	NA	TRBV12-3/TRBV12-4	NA	CASSLERYQETQYF	TGTGCCAGCAGTTTAGAAAGGTACCAAGAGACCCAGTACTTC
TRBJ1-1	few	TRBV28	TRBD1	CASSSGGSRTEAFF	TGTGCCAGCAGTTCAGGGGGTTCTAGGACTGAAGCTTTCTTT
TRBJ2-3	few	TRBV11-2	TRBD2	CASSLGLAGNTDTQYF	TGTGCCAGCAGCCTTGGACTAGCGGGAAACACAGATACGCAGTATTTT
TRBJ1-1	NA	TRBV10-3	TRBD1	CAITMTGKNTEAFF	TGTGCCATCACCATGACAGGGAAAAACACTGAAGCTTTCTTT
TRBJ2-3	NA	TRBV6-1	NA	CASSEVRHPTDTQYF	TGTGCCAGCAGTGAAGTGAGACACCCCACAGATACGCAGTATTTT
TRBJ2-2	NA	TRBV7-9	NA	CASSLRMNTGELFF	TGTGCCAGCAGCTTGAGAATGAACACCGGGGAGCTGTTTTTT
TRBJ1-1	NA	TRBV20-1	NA	CSARHDWGGEAFF	TGCAGTGCTAGACATGATTGGGGCGGTGAAGCTTTCTTT
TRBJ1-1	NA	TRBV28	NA	CASKRGDTEAFF	TGTGCCAGCAAGAGGGGAGACACTGAAGCTTTCTTT
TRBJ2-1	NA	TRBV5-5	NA	CASHWKGDEQFF	TGTGCCAGCCACTGGAAGGGAGATGAGCAGTTCTTC
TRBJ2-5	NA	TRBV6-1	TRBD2	CASRFAGEETQYF	TGTGCCAGCAGGTTTGCGGGAGAAGAGACCCAGTACTTC
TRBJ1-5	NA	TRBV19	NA	CASSFNSNQPQHF	TGTGCCAGTAGCTTTAATAGCAATCAGCCCCAGCATTTT
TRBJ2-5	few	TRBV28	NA	CASSLWVAAQETQYF	TGTGCCAGCAGTTTATGGGTAGCGGCCCAAGAGACCCAGTACTTC
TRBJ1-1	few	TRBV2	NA	CAGRVAGPEAFF	TGTGCCGGCAGGGTGGCGGGCCCTGAAGCTTTCTTT
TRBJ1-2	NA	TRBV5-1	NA	CASRLLYVSQGGGYTF	TGCGCCAGCCGTCTTCTATACGTTTCACAGGGTGGAGGCTACACCTTC
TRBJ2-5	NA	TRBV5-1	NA	CASSLNAGQETQYF	TGCGCCAGCAGCTTGAACGCAGGCCAAGAGACCCAGTACTTC
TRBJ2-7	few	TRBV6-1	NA	CASLSYLFYSYEQYF	TGTGCCAGTCTTAGCTATTTGTTCTATTCCTACGAGCAGTACTTC
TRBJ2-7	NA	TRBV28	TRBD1	CASMDRGYEQYF	TGTGCCAGCATGGACAGGGGGTACGAGCAGTACTTC
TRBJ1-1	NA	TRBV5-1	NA	CASSVDGLNTEAFF	TGCGCCAGCAGCGTGGACGGATTGAACACTGAAGCTTTCTTT
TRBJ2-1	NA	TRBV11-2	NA	CASSLGPPTLAQQFF	TGTGCCAGCAGCTTAGGCCCGCCCACACTAGCCCAGCAGTTCTTC
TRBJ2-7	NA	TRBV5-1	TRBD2	CASSLAGVFKYEQYF	TGCGCCAGCAGCCTAGCGGGAGTCTTTAAGTACGAGCAGTACTTC
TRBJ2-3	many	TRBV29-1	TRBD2	CSVESGRASDTQYF	TGCAGCGTGGAGAGCGGGAGGGCCTCAGATACGCAGTATTTT
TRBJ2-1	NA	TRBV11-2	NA	CASSSPGQMNNEQFF	TGTGCCAGCAGCTCCCCCGGACAGATGAACAATGAGCAGTTCTTC
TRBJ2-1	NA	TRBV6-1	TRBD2	CASSQAGVSYNEQFF	TGTGCCAGCAGTCAAGCGGGGGTCTCCTACAATGAGCAGTTCTTC